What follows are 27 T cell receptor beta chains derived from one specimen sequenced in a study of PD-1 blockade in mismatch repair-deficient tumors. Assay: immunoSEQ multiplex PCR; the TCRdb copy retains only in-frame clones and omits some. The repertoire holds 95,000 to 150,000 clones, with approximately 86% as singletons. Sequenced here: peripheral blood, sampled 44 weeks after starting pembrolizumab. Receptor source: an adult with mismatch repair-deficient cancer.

The chain's CDR3 is CASSVISRSSDTQYF. CDR3 nucleotide sequence: TGCGCCAGCAGCGTGATCAGTAGAAGCTCAGATACGCAGTATTTT. The genes are TRBV5-1 and TRBJ2-3, with D uncertain. CDR1 SGHRS and CDR2 YFSETQ come from the germline V gene. The V end lost 4 bases, the J end lost 4 bases, and 16 bases lay between the germline ends. CDR3 length: 15 amino acids.

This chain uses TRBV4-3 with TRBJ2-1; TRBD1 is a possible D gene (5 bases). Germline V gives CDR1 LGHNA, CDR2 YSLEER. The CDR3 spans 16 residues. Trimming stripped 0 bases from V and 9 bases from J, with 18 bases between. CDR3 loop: CASSQDGQGRSSEQFF. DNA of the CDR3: TGCGCCAGCAGCCAAGATGGCCAGGGTCGAAGTAGTGAGCAGTTCTTC.

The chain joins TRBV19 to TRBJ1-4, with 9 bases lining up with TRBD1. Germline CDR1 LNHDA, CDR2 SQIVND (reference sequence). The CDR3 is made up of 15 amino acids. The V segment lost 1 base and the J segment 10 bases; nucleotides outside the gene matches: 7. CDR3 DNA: TGTGCCAGTAGTATAGGAGGGACAGGGATTGGAAAACTGTTTTTT. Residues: CASSIGGTGIGKLFF. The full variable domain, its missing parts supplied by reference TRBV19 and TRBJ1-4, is DGGITQSPKYLFRKEGQNVTLSCEQNLNHDAMYWYRQDPGQGLRLIYYSQIVNDFQKGDIAEGYSVSREKKESFPLTVTSAQKNPTAFYLCASSIGGTGIGKLFFGSGTQLSVL.

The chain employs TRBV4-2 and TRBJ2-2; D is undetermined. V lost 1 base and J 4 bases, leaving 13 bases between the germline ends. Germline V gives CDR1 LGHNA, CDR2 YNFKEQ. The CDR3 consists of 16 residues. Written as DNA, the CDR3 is TGTGCCAGCAGCCAAGCGGCAGCCGGGCCCACCGGGGAGCTGTTTTTT. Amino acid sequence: CASSQAAAGPTGELFF.

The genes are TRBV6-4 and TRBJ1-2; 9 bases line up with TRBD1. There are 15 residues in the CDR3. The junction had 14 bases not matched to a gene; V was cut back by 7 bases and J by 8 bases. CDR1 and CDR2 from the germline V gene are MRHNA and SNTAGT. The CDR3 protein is CASTKNAGTGLGYTF. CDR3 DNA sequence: TGTGCCAGCACCAAGAACGCCGGGACAGGGTTAGGCTACACCTTC.

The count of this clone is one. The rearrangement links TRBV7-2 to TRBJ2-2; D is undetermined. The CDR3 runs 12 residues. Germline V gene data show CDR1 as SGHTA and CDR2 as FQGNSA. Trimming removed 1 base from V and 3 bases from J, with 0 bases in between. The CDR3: CASSLDTGELFF. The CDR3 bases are TGTGCCAGCAGCTTAGACACCGGGGAGCTGTTTTTT. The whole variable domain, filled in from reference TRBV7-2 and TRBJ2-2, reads GAGVSQSPSNKVTEKGKDVELRCDPISGHTALYWYRQSLGQGLEFLIYFQGNSAPDKSGLPSDRFSAERTGGSVSTLTIQRTQQEDSAVYLCASSLDTGELFFGEGSRLTVL.

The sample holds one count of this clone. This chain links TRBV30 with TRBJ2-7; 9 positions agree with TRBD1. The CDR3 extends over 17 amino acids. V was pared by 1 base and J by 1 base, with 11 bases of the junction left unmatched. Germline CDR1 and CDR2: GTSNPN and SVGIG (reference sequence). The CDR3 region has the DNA TGTGCCTGGAGTGACCCCAATCTAGGACAGGGGTCCTACGAGCAGTACTTC. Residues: CAWSDPNLGQGSYEQYF.

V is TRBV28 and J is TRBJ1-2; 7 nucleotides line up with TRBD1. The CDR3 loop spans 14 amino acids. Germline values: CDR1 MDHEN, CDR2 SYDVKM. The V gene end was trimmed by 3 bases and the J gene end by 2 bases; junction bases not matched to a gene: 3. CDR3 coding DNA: TGTGCCAGCAGTTTTGACAGGGAAAACTATGGCTACACCTTC. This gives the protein CASSFDRENYGYTF.

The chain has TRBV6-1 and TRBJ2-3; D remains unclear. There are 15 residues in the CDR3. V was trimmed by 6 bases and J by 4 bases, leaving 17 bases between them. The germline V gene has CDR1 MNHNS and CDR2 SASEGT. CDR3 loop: CASRDPRAPPDTQYF. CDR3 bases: TGTGCCAGCAGGGACCCTCGCGCCCCACCAGATACGCAGTATTTT.

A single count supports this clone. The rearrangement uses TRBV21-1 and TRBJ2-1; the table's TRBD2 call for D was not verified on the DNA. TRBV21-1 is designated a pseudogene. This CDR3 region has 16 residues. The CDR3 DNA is TGTGCCAGCAGCGGGCCGAGGCTAGCGAGGTACAATGAGCAGTTCTTC. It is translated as CASSGPRLARYNEQFF.

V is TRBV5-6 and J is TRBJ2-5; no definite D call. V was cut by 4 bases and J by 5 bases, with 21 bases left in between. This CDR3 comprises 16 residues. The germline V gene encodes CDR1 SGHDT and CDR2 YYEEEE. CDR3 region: CASSPAAPGARETQYF. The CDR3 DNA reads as TGTGCCAGCAGCCCGGCGGCGCCCGGAGCTAGGGAGACCCAGTACTTC.

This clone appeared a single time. The CDR3 here is CASNARAPGANVLTF. The CDR3 bases are TGTGCCAGCAATGCGAGGGCCCCTGGGGCCAACGTCCTGACTTTC. The V gene is TRBV2, the J gene TRBJ2-6, with D tentatively TRBD2 (5 bases). Trimming removed 7 bases at V and 2 bases at J, with 12 bases between. Per the germline V gene, CDR1 is SNHLY and CDR2 is FYNNEI. This CDR3 region has 15 residues.

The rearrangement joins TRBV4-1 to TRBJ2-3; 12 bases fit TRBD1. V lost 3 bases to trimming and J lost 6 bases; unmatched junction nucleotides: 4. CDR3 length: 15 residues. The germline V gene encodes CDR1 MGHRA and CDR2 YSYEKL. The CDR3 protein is CASSHPGQGADTQYF. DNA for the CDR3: TGCGCCAGCAGCCATCCGGGACAGGGGGCCGATACGCAGTATTTT.

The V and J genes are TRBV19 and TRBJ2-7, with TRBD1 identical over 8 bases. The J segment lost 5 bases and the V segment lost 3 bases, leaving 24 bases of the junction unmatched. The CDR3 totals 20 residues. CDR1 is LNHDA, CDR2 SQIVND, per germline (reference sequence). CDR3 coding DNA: TGTGCCAGTAGTATTGCCTCGGGGGCCGGCCAGGGGGCGCGATCTCACGAGCAGTACTTC. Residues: CASSIASGAGQGARSHEQYF.

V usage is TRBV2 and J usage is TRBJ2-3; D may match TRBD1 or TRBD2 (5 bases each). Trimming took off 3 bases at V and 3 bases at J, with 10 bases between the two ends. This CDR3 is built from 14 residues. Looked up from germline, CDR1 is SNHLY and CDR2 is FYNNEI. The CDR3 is CASSERGYTDTQYF. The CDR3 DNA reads TGTGCCAGCAGTGAGAGGGGTTATACAGATACGCAGTATTTT.

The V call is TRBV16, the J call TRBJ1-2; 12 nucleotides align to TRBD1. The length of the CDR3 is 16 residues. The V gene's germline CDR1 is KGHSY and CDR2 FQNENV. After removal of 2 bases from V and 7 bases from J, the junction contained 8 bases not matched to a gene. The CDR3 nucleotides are TGTGCCAGCAGCCAAGTATCCGGGACAGGGGGCCTTGGCTACACCTTC. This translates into CASSQVSGTGGLGYTF.

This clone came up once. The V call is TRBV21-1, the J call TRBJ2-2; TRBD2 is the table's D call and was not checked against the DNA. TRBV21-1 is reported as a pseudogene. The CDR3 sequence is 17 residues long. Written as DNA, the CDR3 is TGTGCCAGCAGCAAAGGCGGACTAGCGGGACGTACCGGGGAGCTGTTTTTT. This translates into CASSKGGLAGRTGELFF.

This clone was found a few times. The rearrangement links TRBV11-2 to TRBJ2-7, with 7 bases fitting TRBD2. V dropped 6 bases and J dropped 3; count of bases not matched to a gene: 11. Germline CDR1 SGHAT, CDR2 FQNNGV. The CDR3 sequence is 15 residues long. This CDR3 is CASRAFGRSYYEQYF. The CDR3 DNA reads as TGTGCCAGCAGGGCCTTCGGGAGGTCTTACTACGAGCAGTACTTC. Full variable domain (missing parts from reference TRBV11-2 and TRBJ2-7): EAGVAQSPRYKIIEKRQSVAFWCNPISGHATLYWYQQILGQGPKLLIQFQNNGVVDDSQLPKDRFSAERLKGVDSTLKIQPAKLEDSAVYLCASRAFGRSYYEQYFGPGTRLTVT.

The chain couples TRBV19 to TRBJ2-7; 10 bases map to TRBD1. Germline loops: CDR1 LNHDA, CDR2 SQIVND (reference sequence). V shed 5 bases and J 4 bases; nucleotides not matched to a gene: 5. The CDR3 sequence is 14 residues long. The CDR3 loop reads CASSYGTGVYEQYF. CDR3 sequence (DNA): TGTGCCAGTAGTTACGGGACAGGGGTTTACGAGCAGTACTTC.

The CDR3 DNA sequence: TGTGCCAGCAGATCCCGGGACAGGGGGCAGGGGGAGACCCAGTACTTC. This gives the protein CASRSRDRGQGETQYF. The rearrangement uses TRBV7-9 and TRBJ2-5; 12 bases agree with TRBD1. Per the germline V gene, CDR1 is SEHNR and CDR2 is FQNEAQ (reference sequence). This CDR3 has 16 residues. Germline trimming cut 6 bases from V and 5 bases from J; bases unmatched to any gene: 10.

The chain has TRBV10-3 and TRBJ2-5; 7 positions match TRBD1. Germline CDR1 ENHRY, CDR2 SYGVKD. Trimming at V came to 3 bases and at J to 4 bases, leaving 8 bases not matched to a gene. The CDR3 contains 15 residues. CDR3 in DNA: TGTGCCATCAGTGAAAACAGGGGACCGGGAGAGACCCAGTACTTC. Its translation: CAISENRGPGETQYF.

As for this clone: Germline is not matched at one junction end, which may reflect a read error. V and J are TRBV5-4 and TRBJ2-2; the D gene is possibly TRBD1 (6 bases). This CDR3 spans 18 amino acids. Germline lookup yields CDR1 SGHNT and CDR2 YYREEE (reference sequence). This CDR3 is CASSQETGQPANTGELFF. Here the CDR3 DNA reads TGCGCCAGCAGCCAAGAAACAGGACAGCCTGCGAACACCGGGGAGCTGTTTTTT.

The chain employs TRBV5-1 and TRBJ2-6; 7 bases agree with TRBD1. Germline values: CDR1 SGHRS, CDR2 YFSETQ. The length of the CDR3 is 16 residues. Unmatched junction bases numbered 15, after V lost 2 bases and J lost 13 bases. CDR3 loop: CASSFGTVDSKLVLTF. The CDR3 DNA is TGCGCCAGCAGCTTCGGGACAGTTGATTCCAAACTGGTCCTGACTTTC. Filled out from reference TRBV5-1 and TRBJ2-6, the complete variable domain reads KAGVTQTPRYLIKTRGQQVTLSCSPISGHRSVSWYQQTPGQGLQFLFEYFSETQRNKGNFPGRFSGRQFSNSRSEMNVSTLELGDSALYLCASSFGTVDSKLVLTFGAGSRLTVL.

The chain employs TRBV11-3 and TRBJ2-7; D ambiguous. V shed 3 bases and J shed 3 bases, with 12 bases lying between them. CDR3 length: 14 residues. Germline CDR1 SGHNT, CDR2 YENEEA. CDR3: CASSFQAFNYEQYF. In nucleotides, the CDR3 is TGTGCCAGCAGCTTCCAGGCCTTTAACTACGAGCAGTACTTC.

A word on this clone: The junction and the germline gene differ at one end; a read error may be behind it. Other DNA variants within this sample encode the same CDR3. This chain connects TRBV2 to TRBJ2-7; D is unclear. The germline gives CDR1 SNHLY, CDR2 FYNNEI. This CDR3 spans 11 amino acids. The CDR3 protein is CASSEGYEQYF. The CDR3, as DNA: TGTGCCAGCAGCGAAGGGTACGAGCAGTACTTC. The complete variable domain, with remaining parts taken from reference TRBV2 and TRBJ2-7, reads EPEVTQTPSHQVTQMGQEVILRCVPISNHLYFYWYRQILGQKVEFLVSFYNNEISEKSEIFDDQFSVERPDGSNFTLKIRSTKLEDSAMYFCASSEGYEQYFGPGTRLTVT.

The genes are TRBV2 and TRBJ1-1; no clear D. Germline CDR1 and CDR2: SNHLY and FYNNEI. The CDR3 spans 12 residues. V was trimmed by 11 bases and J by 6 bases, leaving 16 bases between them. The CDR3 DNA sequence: TGTGCCTTTCCGACATGTTGCGCTGAAGCTTTCTTT. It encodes CAFPTCCAEAFF.

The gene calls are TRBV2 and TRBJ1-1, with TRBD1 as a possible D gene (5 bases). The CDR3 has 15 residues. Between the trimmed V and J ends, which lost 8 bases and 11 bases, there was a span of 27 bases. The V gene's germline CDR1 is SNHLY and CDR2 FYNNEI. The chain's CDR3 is CASRAGTEVVRKAFF. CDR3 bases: TGTGCCAGCCGGGCTGGGACGGAGGTTGTTAGGAAGGCTTTCTTT.